This entry describes one T cell receptor beta chain. The sample belongs to a study of CD8 T cells in Susac syndrome. The CDR3 is 14 residues long. V trimming: 5 bases; J trimming: 5 bases; junction bases outside the gene matches: 7. From germline, CDR1 is LNHNV and CDR2 YYDKDF (reference sequence). CD8+ and CD4+ T cells were negatively isolated; TEMRA cells were FACS-enriched. With random hexamers, roughly 0.45 to 1 ug RNA was reverse transcribed. TCRdb ran MiXCR on the immunoSEQ multiplex PCR reads and lists one entry per CDR3 protein. The data contain some 150,000 distinct CDR3 sequences, around 95% of them seen just once; the ten biggest clones take up under 0.15%.

The clonotype was recovered from a human donor with multiple sclerosis. The sequencing sample was made of CD8+ T cells from PBMCs. The chain joins TRBV15 to TRBJ1-1, with 8 nucleotides matching TRBD1. Here the CDR3 DNA reads TGTGCCACCAGCGGAACAGGGGGGGATACTGAAGCTTTCTTT. Translation gives CATSGTGGDTEAFF. Drawing the rest from reference TRBV15 and TRBJ1-1, the complete variable domain is DAMVIQNPRYQVTQFGKPVTLSCSQTLNHNVMYWYQQKSSQAPKLLFHYYDKDFNNEADTPDNFQSRRPNTSFCFLDIRSPGLGDTAMYLCATSGTGGDTEAFFGQGTRLTVV.